What follows are 25 T cell receptor beta chains derived from one specimen sequenced in a study of cytomegalovirus exposure and HLA in healthy donors. Both 60 Vbeta primers and 13 Jbeta primers went into the PCR. TCRdb's table, derived via immunoSEQ multiplex PCR, lists solely in-frame clones and lacks some. The table shows fewer than 150,000 clones, with less than 80% occurring only once. Sequenced: PBMCs. Receptor source: a woman between 45 and 60 years old in good health and CMV-seropositive.

This clone was seen only a few times. The chain links TRBV5-4 to TRBJ2-5, with TRBD1 identical over 9 bases. TRBJ2-7 matches the DNA end more closely, so the J call is doubtful. This CDR3 is 13 amino acids long. Looked up from germline, CDR1 is SGHNT and CDR2 is YYREEE (reference sequence). The CDR3 nucleotides read TGTGCCAGCAGCGGGGGGACAGGGCGCGAGCAGTACTTC. Its translation: CASSGGTGREQYF.

This rearrangement joins TRBV7-9 to TRBJ2-1; tentative D call: TRBD2 (5 bases). This CDR3 region has 12 residues. V was cut by 6 bases and J by 3 bases, with 6 bases left in between. Germline lookup yields CDR1 SEHNR and CDR2 FQNEAQ (reference sequence). The CDR3 coding sequence is TGTGCCAGCAGACGGGACTACAATGAGCAGTTCTTC. Protein sequence: CASRRDYNEQFF.

The chain carries TRBV19 and TRBJ2-3, with D unclear. Trimming removed 5 bases at V and 0 bases at J, with 15 bases between. CDR1 is LNHDA, CDR2 SQIVND, per germline (reference sequence). This CDR3 has 16 amino acids. CDR3: CASSVTAHPSTDTQYF. The CDR3 region has the DNA TGTGCCAGTAGTGTTACAGCACACCCTAGCACAGATACGCAGTATTTT.

The chain combines TRBV29-1 with TRBJ1-1; D may be TRBD1 (6 bases). The CDR3 extends over 11 amino acids. Trimming removed 5 bases from V and 3 bases from J, with 7 bases in between. Looked up from germline, CDR1 is SQVTM and CDR2 is ANQGSEA. The CDR3: CSVSGDTEAFF. The CDR3 DNA follows: TGCAGCGTTTCAGGGGACACTGAAGCTTTCTTT.

The V gene is TRBV4-3, the J gene TRBJ2-7, with 7 bases that match TRBD2. Trimming at V came to 1 base and at J to 4 bases, leaving 7 bases not matched to a gene. Germline V CDR1 and CDR2: LGHNA, YSLEER. This CDR3 is built from 15 residues. CDR3 region: CASSQARAGGYEQYF. CDR3 DNA sequence: TGCGCCAGCAGCCAAGCCAGGGCCGGGGGGTACGAGCAGTACTTC.

The count of this clone is one. The chain employs TRBV28 and TRBJ2-3; 9 bases line up with TRBD1. Trimming cost V 6 bases and J 0 bases; bases outside gene matches: 16. This CDR3 has 19 amino acids. Germline V gene data show CDR1 as MDHEN and CDR2 as SYDVKM. Here the CDR3 DNA reads TGTGCCAGCAGCATTATACAGGGGGCCCGAGAATTTAGCACAGATACGCAGTATTTT. Residues: CASSIIQGAREFSTDTQYF. The whole variable domain, remainder taken from reference TRBV28 and TRBJ2-3, is DVKVTQSSRYLVKRTGEKVFLECVQDMDHENMFWYRQDPGLGLRLIYFSYDVKMKEKGDIPEGYSVSREKKERFSLILESASTNQTSMYLCASSIIQGAREFSTDTQYFGPGTRLTVL.

This clone was observed once. V usage is TRBV29-1 and J usage is TRBJ2-6; no reliable D call. This CDR3 has 16 residues. Germline V gene sequence: CDR1 SQVTM, CDR2 ANQGSEA. With 5 bases removed from V and 0 bases from J, the gap between germline ends came to 14 bases. CDR3 nucleotide sequence: TGCAGCGTTACATCCCCCTCCGACTCTGGGGCCAACGTCCTGACTTTC. It yields the protein CSVTSPSDSGANVLTF.

The J gene is TRBJ1-1, the V gene TRBV30, with 7 bases lining up with TRBD1. This CDR3 comprises 13 residues. The V gene's germline CDR1 is GTSNPN and CDR2 SVGIG (reference sequence). V was clipped by 5 bases and J by 3 bases; unmatched bases: 6. DNA for the CDR3: TGTGCCTGGCATACAGGGGTGGACACTGAAGCTTTCTTT. Amino acids: CAWHTGVDTEAFF.

This clone has only a few counts. This chain links TRBV27 with TRBJ2-1; D is perhaps TRBD1 (5 bases). CDR3 length: 13 residues. Germline CDR1 MNHEY, CDR2 SMNVEV (reference sequence). V lost 8 bases, J lost 4 bases, and 12 bases lay in between. Written as DNA, the CDR3 is TGTGCCAGCGGCAGGGTTGGGTACAATGAGCAGTTCTTC. This codes for CASGRVGYNEQFF.

The chain recombines TRBV28 with TRBJ2-7, with TRBD2 identical over 11 bases. Trimming removed 6 bases from V and 0 bases from J; junction bases left unmatched: 13. The CDR3 runs to 18 residues. Germline V gene data show CDR1 as MDHEN and CDR2 as SYDVKM. In DNA, the CDR3 is TGTGCCAGCAGGGGGGACGGGACTAGCGGTTTTATCTCCTACGAGCAGTACTTC. Translating it yields CASRGDGTSGFISYEQYF.

V and J are TRBV6-5 and TRBJ2-3; 10 positions agree with TRBD2. The germline V gene has CDR1 MNHEY and CDR2 SVGAGI. CDR3 length: 14 amino acids. Trimming removed 6 bases from V and 5 bases from J; junction bases left unmatched: 5. DNA for the CDR3: TGTGCCAGCAGAAAAGGACTAGCGGAAGATACGCAGTATTTT. Residues: CASRKGLAEDTQYF.

The rearrangement uses TRBV28 and TRBJ2-2; 14 nucleotides match TRBD2. Trimming took 10 bases from V and 5 from J; bases not matched to a gene: 18. Germline lookup yields CDR1 MDHEN and CDR2 SYDVKM. The CDR3 runs 19 residues. The CDR3 DNA follows: TGTGCCACCCACCCCGGGACTAGCGGGAGTAATGGGGTTACCGGGGAGCTGTTTTTT. Translated, it gives CATHPGTSGSNGVTGELFF.

Here the CDR3 reads CASSTTASYEQYF. The CDR3 nucleotides are TGTGCCAGTAGTACGACAGCCTCCTACGAGCAGTACTTC. The rearrangement joins TRBV19 to TRBJ2-7, with D possibly matching TRBD1 (5 bases). The CDR3 totals 13 residues. In germline, CDR1 is LNHDA, CDR2 SQIVND (reference sequence). V was trimmed by 4 bases and J by 0 bases, leaving 7 bases between them.

The chain couples TRBV7-2 to TRBJ2-5, with TRBD2 matching 7 bases. Germline loops: CDR1 SGHTA, CDR2 FQGNSA. CDR3 length equals 16 residues. After removal of 3 bases from V and 2 bases from J, the junction contained 9 bases not matched to a gene. Here the CDR3 DNA reads TGTGCCAGCAGCTTCTTTGGCGGGAGTCCGCAAGAGACCCAGTACTTC. This translates into CASSFFGGSPQETQYF.

V gene TRBV4-3 combines with J gene TRBJ2-1; 7 bases align to TRBD2. The CDR3 is 17 amino acids. Germline V gene lookup returns CDR1 LGHNA and CDR2 YSLEER. The J segment lost 6 bases and the V segment lost 0 bases, leaving 11 bases of the junction unmatched. The CDR3 loop reads CASSQDLTRLAFNEQFF. Here the CDR3 DNA reads TGCGCCAGCAGCCAAGATCTGACCCGACTAGCCTTCAATGAGCAGTTCTTC.

The chain has TRBV9 and TRBJ1-1; D is unresolved. CDR3 length equals 14 residues. V was pared by 3 bases and J by 0 bases, with 9 bases between. Germline lookup yields CDR1 SGDLS and CDR2 YYNGEE. Written as DNA, the CDR3 is TGTGCCAGCAGCGGCGGGCGGATGAACACTGAAGCTTTCTTT. Its protein product is CASSGGRMNTEAFF. Using reference TRBV9 and TRBJ1-1 for the parts outside the CDR3, the full variable domain is DSGVTQTPKHLITATGQRVTLRCSPRSGDLSVYWYQQSLDQGLQFLIQYYNGEERAKGNILERFSAQQFPDLHSELNLSSLELGDSALYFCASSGGRMNTEAFFGQGTRLTVV.

J is TRBJ2-2 and V is TRBV5-1; a weak D match, TRBD1 (6 bases). CDR1 is SGHRS, CDR2 YFSETQ, per germline. The CDR3 contains 15 residues. V lost 4 bases and J 3 bases, leaving 13 bases between the germline ends. CDR3 bases: TGCGCCAGCAGCCAAAGACAGGATGACACCGGGGAGCTGTTTTTT. Translated: CASSQRQDDTGELFF.

The chain couples TRBV19 to TRBJ1-5, with D possibly matching TRBD1 (5 bases). Germline V gene sequence: CDR1 LNHDA, CDR2 SQIVND (reference sequence). V gave up 5 bases and J gave up 6 bases, with 14 bases separating them. The CDR3 totals 14 residues. CDR3 residues: CASSGTKGSQPQHF. CDR3 nucleotides: TGTGCCAGTAGTGGGACTAAGGGCAGTCAGCCCCAGCATTTT.

This chain uses TRBV19 with TRBJ2-2; D possibly corresponds to TRBD1 (6 bases). Germline V gives CDR1 LNHDA, CDR2 SQIVND (reference sequence). The CDR3 runs to 15 residues. Trimming took off 3 bases at V and 4 bases at J, with 12 bases between the two ends. In nucleotides, the CDR3 is TGTGCCAGTAGTATCGGGACAAGGGTCACCGGGGAGCTGTTTTTT. It codes for CASSIGTRVTGELFF.

This clone was seen a handful of times. This rearrangement joins TRBV9 to TRBJ1-3, with D unclear. There are 18 residues in the CDR3. Germline CDR1 reads SGDLS; CDR2 reads YYNGEE. The V and J ends lost 0 bases and 1 base respectively, with 17 bases between them. CDR3 nucleotides: TGTGCCAGCAGCGTAGTGCCAGACACAGACACGTCTGGAAACACCATATATTTT. It is translated as CASSVVPDTDTSGNTIYF.

This clone turned up a few times. The chain recombines TRBV18 with TRBJ2-3; TRBD2 agrees at 8 bases. The trim removed 6 bases at V and 1 base at J, leaving 3 bases unmatched. The CDR3 loop spans 14 amino acids. Per the germline V gene, CDR1 is KGHSH and CDR2 is LQKENI. CDR3 in amino acids: CASSLGRGTDTQYF. Written as DNA, the CDR3 is TGTGCCAGCTCCCTCGGGAGGGGCACAGATACGCAGTATTTT.

This chain links TRBV5-1 with TRBJ2-7; 11 bases are a match to TRBD2. With 3 bases clipped from V and 3 bases from J, the junction kept 8 bases outside the gene matches. CDR1 is SGHRS, CDR2 YFSETQ, per germline. CDR3 length equals 16 residues. In nucleotides, the CDR3 is TGCGCCAGCAGCTCCGTTACCGGGACTAGCGGCTACGAGCAGTACTTC. Its translation is CASSSVTGTSGYEQYF. The complete variable domain, with remaining parts taken from reference TRBV5-1 and TRBJ2-7, reads KAGVTQTPRYLIKTRGQQVTLSCSPISGHRSVSWYQQTPGQGLQFLFEYFSETQRNKGNFPGRFSGRQFSNSRSEMNVSTLELGDSALYLCASSSVTGTSGYEQYFGPGTRLTVT.

J is TRBJ1-1 and V is TRBV21-1. TRBV21-1 is recorded as a pseudogene. CDR3 length: 15 amino acids. The CDR3 here is CASSKVAALNTEAFF. In DNA form, the CDR3 reads TGTGCCAGCAGCAAAGTGGCAGCGTTGAACACTGAAGCTTTCTTT.

The chain employs TRBV10-3 and TRBJ2-7; possibly TRBD2 for D (5 bases). V was clipped by 4 bases and J by 4 bases, with 8 bases between them. This CDR3 is built from 12 residues. Per germline, CDR1 ENHRY and CDR2 SYGVKD. The CDR3 coding sequence is TGTGCCATCAGTGGTAGCGCGTACGAGCAGTACTTC. Protein sequence: CAISGSAYEQYF.

The chain's CDR3 is CSARPQGSYGYTF. The CDR3 DNA reads as TGCAGCGCAAGACCTCAGGGGAGCTATGGCTACACCTTC. V and J are TRBV29-1 and TRBJ1-2, with D possibly being TRBD1 (6 bases). V gave up 7 bases and J gave up 4 bases, with 16 bases separating them. This CDR3 spans 13 amino acids. Per germline, CDR1 SQVTM and CDR2 ANQGSEA.